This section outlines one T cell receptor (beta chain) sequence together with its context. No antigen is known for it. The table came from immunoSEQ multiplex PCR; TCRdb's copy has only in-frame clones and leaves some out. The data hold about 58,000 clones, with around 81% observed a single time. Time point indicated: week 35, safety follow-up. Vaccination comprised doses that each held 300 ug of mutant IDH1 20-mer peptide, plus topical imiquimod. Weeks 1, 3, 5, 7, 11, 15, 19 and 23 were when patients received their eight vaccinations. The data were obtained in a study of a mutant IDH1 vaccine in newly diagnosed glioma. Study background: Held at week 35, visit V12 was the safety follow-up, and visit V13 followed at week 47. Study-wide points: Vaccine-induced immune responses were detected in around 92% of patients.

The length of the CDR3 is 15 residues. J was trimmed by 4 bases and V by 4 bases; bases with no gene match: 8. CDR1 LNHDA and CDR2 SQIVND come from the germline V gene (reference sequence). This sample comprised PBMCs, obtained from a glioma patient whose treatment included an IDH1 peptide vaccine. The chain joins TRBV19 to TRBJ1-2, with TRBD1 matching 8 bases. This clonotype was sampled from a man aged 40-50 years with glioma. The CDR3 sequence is CASSTRGRPAYGYTF. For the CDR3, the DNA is TGTGCCAGTAGTACCAGGGGGCGGCCTGCCTATGGCTACACCTTC.